The 23 T cell receptor beta chains listed next were all sequenced from one sample in a study of blood T cell repertoires in COVID-19. Only in-frame clones appear in the TCRdb table, and some are missing; sequencing was by immunoSEQ multiplex PCR. Of just over 300,000 clones listed, 90% are singletons. The sequenced sample was PBMCs or T cells enriched from blood (not recorded which). The receptor source for this set is a woman in her late teens or twenties with acute COVID-19.

This clone was seen a single time. The rearrangement joins TRBV3-1 (or the pseudogene TRBV3-2) to TRBJ2-2, with 9 positions matching TRBD2. CDR1 and CDR2 (germline): LGHDT, YNNKEL (reference sequence). The CDR3 consists of 16 residues. Trimming removed 4 bases from V and 4 bases from J; junction bases left unmatched: 7. CDR3: CASSPRREGFTGELFF. The CDR3 DNA reads TGTGCCAGCAGCCCCAGGCGGGAGGGTTTCACCGGGGAGCTGTTTTTT.

The CDR3 nucleotides are TGTGCCAGCAGCTTATGGGGGAGGAGGAACACCGGGGAGCTGTTTTTT. It specifies CASSLWGRRNTGELFF. This chain joins TRBV11-2 and TRBJ2-2; D is possibly TRBD2 (6 bases). Trimming cost V 2 bases and J 1 base, with 11 bases left between them. Germline CDR1 is SGHAT and CDR2 is FQNNGV. The length of the CDR3 is 16 residues.

This rearrangement joins TRBV28 to TRBJ2-5, with TRBD2 identical over 7 bases. With V trimmed by 2 bases and J by 4 bases, 1 base remained unmatched. Germline V gives CDR1 MDHEN, CDR2 SYDVKM. The CDR3 contains 13 residues. The CDR3 bases are TGTGCCAGCAGTTTAGGGGGGGGAGAGACCCAGTACTTC. Translation: CASSLGGGETQYF.

The sample holds a few counts of this clone. The rearrangement links TRBV4-2 to TRBJ2-1; a possible D gene is TRBD2 (6 bases). This CDR3 contains 17 residues. Germline CDR1 LGHNA, CDR2 YNFKEQ. Trimming stripped 3 bases from V and 0 bases from J, with 15 bases between. The CDR3 DNA reads as TGTGCCAGCAGCCAGCAACCGGGACTTGGCTCCTACAATGAGCAGTTCTTC. Protein product: CASSQQPGLGSYNEQFF.

This chain joins TRBV18 and TRBJ1-3; no definite D call. Trimming cost V 2 bases and J 4 bases, with 9 bases left between them. The germline gives CDR1 KGHSH, CDR2 LQKENI. The CDR3 covers 14 residues. As DNA, the CDR3 is TGTGCCAGCTCACCATCTACCACCGGAAACACCATATATTTT. Translated, it gives CASSPSTTGNTIYF.

This clone was seen once. The chain couples TRBV28 to TRBJ2-3; no reliable D call. Deletions cut 3 bases from V and 4 bases from J, with 5 bases between. This CDR3 comprises 12 residues. Germline V lookup: CDR1 MDHEN, CDR2 SYDVKM. The CDR3 bases are TGTGCCAGCAGTTTCACGGCAGATACGCAGTATTTT. This codes for CASSFTADTQYF.

The chain recombines TRBV6-5 with TRBJ2-1; 16 bases are a match to TRBD2. In germline, CDR1 is MNHEY, CDR2 SVGAGI. J lost 10 bases, V lost 8 bases, and 8 bases had no gene match. The CDR3 is 15 residues long. The CDR3 region is CASEGTSGRADEQFF. CDR3 nucleotides: TGTGCCAGCGAGGGGACTAGCGGGAGGGCAGACGAGCAGTTCTTC.

This chain connects TRBV6-1 to TRBJ1-5, with unresolved D. The V gene lost 2 bases and the J gene lost 7 bases, with 6 bases spanning the gap. CDR3 length equals 12 residues. Germline CDR1 reads MNHNS; CDR2 reads SASEGT. CDR3 in DNA: TGTGCCAGCAGTGAACCCCAGCAGCCCCAGCATTTT. Protein product: CASSEPQQPQHF.

The chain combines TRBV29-1 with TRBJ2-7, with 9 bases matching TRBD2. CDR3 length equals 14 residues. The germline V gene encodes CDR1 SQVTM and CDR2 ANQGSEA. V shed 6 bases, J shed 1 base, and the junction held 7 bases outside the gene matches. The CDR3 DNA follows: TGCAGCGTCGTTAGCGGGAGAGGTTCCTACGAGCAGTACTTC. Protein product: CSVVSGRGSYEQYF.

V is TRBV7-9 and J is TRBJ2-1, with TRBD2 identical over 8 bases. The germline CDR1 and CDR2 sequences are SEHNR and FQNEAQ (reference sequence). This CDR3 is 15 amino acids long. Trimming cost V 2 bases and J 7 bases; bases outside gene matches: 7. CDR3 region: CASSLLAGLVNEQFF. CDR3 sequence (DNA): TGTGCCAGCAGCTTATTAGCGGGACTAGTGAATGAGCAGTTCTTC.

The chain recombines TRBV6-1 with TRBJ1-1, with 9 positions matching TRBD1. CDR1 and CDR2 from the germline V gene are MNHNS and SASEGT. The CDR3 has 16 residues. V gave up 3 bases and J gave up 0 bases; unmatched junction bases: 5. DNA for the CDR3: TGTGCCAGCAGTGACGGGACAGGGCTCATGAACACTGAAGCTTTCTTT. It is translated as CASSDGTGLMNTEAFF.

This rearrangement joins TRBV7-3 to TRBJ2-7, with 9 bases aligning to TRBD2. Germline loops: CDR1 SGHTA, CDR2 FQGTGA. The CDR3 spans 15 residues. With V trimmed by 5 bases and J by 2 bases, 7 bases remained unmatched. The CDR3 sequence: CASSPASGTPYEQYF. For the CDR3, the DNA is TGTGCCAGCAGCCCGGCTAGCGGGACACCCTACGAGCAGTACTTC.

The chain combines TRBV2 with TRBJ1-3, with a weak D call TRBD1 (6 bases). The V gene lost 1 base and the J gene lost 3 bases, with 16 bases spanning the gap. Germline V CDR1 and CDR2: SNHLY, FYNNEI. The CDR3 runs 17 residues. The CDR3 here is CASSEGPRTAYGNTIYF. CDR3 in DNA: TGTGCCAGCAGTGAAGGGCCCCGGACAGCTTATGGAAACACCATATATTTT. Full variable domain (rest looked up from reference TRBV2 and TRBJ1-3): EPEVTQTPSHQVTQMGQEVILRCVPISNHLYFYWYRQILGQKVEFLVSFYNNEISEKSEIFDDQFSVERPDGSNFTLKIRSTKLEDSAMYFCASSEGPRTAYGNTIYFGEGSWLTVV.

The rearrangement links TRBV14 to TRBJ1-1, with D unresolved. Germline V gives CDR1 SGHDN, CDR2 FVKESK. This CDR3 is 19 amino acids long. V was trimmed by 0 bases and J by 0 bases, leaving 20 bases between them. This CDR3 is CASSQDPRGLRTLNTEAFF. The CDR3 DNA reads TGTGCCAGCAGCCAAGATCCCCGGGGTTTGCGCACCTTGAACACTGAAGCTTTCTTT.

This clone occurred once. The chain employs TRBV7-9 and TRBJ1-1, with 9 bases that match TRBD1. V lost 4 bases to trimming and J lost 5 bases; unmatched junction nucleotides: 5. This CDR3 contains 14 residues. Germline assignment: CDR1 SEHNR and CDR2 FQNEAQ (reference sequence). The CDR3, as DNA: TGTGCCAGCAGCTCGGACAGGGGTTGGACTGAAGCTTTCTTT. Encoded protein: CASSSDRGWTEAFF.

This clone was detected only a few times. This chain uses TRBV5-1 with TRBJ1-2; D remains ambiguous. This CDR3 comprises 13 residues. The germline gives CDR1 SGHRS, CDR2 YFSETQ. Deletions cut 0 bases from V and 5 bases from J, with 8 bases between. CDR3 protein: CASSLVANYGYTF. CDR3 nucleotides: TGCGCCAGCAGCTTGGTAGCGAATTATGGCTACACCTTC.

V gene TRBV4-1 combines with J gene TRBJ2-5, with D hard to call. Germline-derived CDR1 and CDR2 are MGHRA and YSYEKL. The CDR3 covers 12 residues. With 0 bases removed from V and 3 bases from J, the gap between germline ends came to 2 bases. CDR3 sequence (DNA): TGCGCCAGCAGCCAAGACGAAGAGACCCAGTACTTC. Amino acids: CASSQDEETQYF.

The chain carries TRBV24-1 and TRBJ1-3; the D is unclear. The CDR3 has 13 amino acids. Germline CDR1 reads KGHDR; CDR2 reads SFDVKD. V lost 1 base, J lost 10 bases, and 10 bases lay in between. DNA of the CDR3: TGTGCCACCAGTGATTTAAGCAGAGGGACCATATATTTT. This gives the protein CATSDLSRGTIYF.

The rearrangement uses TRBV30 and TRBJ1-1, with 7 bases fitting TRBD1. The V gene end was trimmed by 3 bases and the J gene end by 1 base; junction bases not matched to a gene: 8. The germline gives CDR1 GTSNPN, CDR2 SVGIG (reference sequence). The CDR3 length is 15 residues. Written as DNA, the CDR3 is TGTGCCTGGAGCCCGGACAGGCCCTGGAACACTGAAGCTTTCTTT. Amino acid sequence: CAWSPDRPWNTEAFF.

This clone showed up just once. This CDR3 reads CASSLQGRDTEAFF. As DNA, the CDR3 is TGTGCCAGCTCACTACAGGGGCGGGACACTGAAGCTTTCTTT. The rearrangement joins TRBV18 to TRBJ1-1; the match to TRBD1 covers 7 bases. Germline V lookup: CDR1 KGHSH, CDR2 LQKENI. Losses at the gene ends were 4 bases for V and 3 bases for J; bases not matched to a gene: 5. This CDR3 contains 14 residues.

The chain uses TRBV5-4 and TRBJ1-5; 8 bases map to TRBD1. This CDR3 has 15 amino acids. The V gene end was trimmed by 4 bases and the J gene end by 4 bases; junction bases not matched to a gene: 7. CDR1 is SGHNT, CDR2 YYREEE, per germline (reference sequence). For the CDR3, the DNA is TGTGCCAGCAGCATAGCGGACAGGGAGAATCAGCCCCAGCATTTT. It encodes CASSIADRENQPQHF.

The chain recombines TRBV10-3 with TRBJ1-5; maybe TRBD1 (5 bases). Trimming stripped 3 bases from V and 0 bases from J, with 6 bases between. Germline CDR1 is ENHRY and CDR2 is SYGVKD. The CDR3 has 14 amino acids. The CDR3 is CAISDDSSNQPQHF. CDR3 sequence (DNA): TGTGCCATCAGTGACGACAGTAGCAATCAGCCCCAGCATTTT.

There are a few counts of this clone. The rearrangement uses TRBV11-2 and TRBJ2-7; 8 bases are shared with TRBD1. CDR1 and CDR2 from the germline V gene are SGHAT and FQNNGV. This CDR3 is 16 amino acids long. Losses at the gene ends were 5 bases for V and 2 bases for J; bases not matched to a gene: 11. The CDR3 nucleotides are TGTGCCAGCAGCCCCATACAGAGACAGGGGCCCTACGAGCAGTACTTC. This translates into CASSPIQRQGPYEQYF.